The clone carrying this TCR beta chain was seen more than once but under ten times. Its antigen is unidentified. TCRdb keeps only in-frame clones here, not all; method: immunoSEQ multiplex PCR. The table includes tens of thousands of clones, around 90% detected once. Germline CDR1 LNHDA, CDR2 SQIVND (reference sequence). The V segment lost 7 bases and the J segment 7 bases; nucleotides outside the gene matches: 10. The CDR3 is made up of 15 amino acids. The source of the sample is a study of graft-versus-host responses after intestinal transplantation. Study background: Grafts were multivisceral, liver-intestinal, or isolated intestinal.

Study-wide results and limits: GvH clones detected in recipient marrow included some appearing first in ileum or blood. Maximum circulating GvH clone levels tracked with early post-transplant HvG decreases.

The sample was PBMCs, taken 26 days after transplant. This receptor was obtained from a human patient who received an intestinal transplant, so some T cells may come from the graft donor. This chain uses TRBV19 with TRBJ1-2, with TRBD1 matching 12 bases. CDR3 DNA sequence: TGTGCCAGTACAGAAGCCCGGGACAGGGGGCTTGGCTACACCTTC. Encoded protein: CASTEARDRGLGYTF.